The 3 T cell receptor beta chains below were found in one sample sequenced in a study of tumor-infiltrating lymphocytes in primary liver carcinoma. Starting material of 450 to 500 ng total RNA yielded TCR beta cDNA via a constant-region primer. Sequencing libraries for TCR beta derived from three nested multiplex PCR rounds that used slightly modified ARM-PCR. Use of TRBV1-TRBV30 forward primers with a C-beta reverse primer characterized the first two PCR rounds, which lasted around 9 cycles each. TCRdb reprocessed the multiplex PCR reads via MiXCR and lists one record per CDR3 protein. The sample yields some 180,000 distinct CDR3 sequences, around 81% seen once. Co-extraction of RNA and DNA was performed on about 19-31 mg of unsorted bulk tissue. The sample taken for sequencing was tumor tissue from primary liver carcinoma. The receptors derive from a man between 40 and 49 years old with primary liver carcinoma and hepatitis B virus infection.

On this clonotype itself: It is likely a read error, because the conserved phenylalanine at the end of the CDR3 is missing. Here the CDR3 reads CSVLGPGPTGKLFY. CDR3 nucleotides: TGCAGCGTCCTCGGACCGGGACCCACCGGGAAGCTGTTTTAT. The rearrangement joins TRBV29-1 to TRBJ2-2, with D perhaps matching TRBD1 or TRBD2 (5 bases each). Germline CDR1 reads SQVTM; CDR2 reads ANQGSEA. This CDR3 has 14 amino acids.

CDR3 in DNA: TGCGCCAGCAGTCCTACAGGGGGTACTGGAATCACAATATATTTT. This sequence encodes CASSPTGGTGITIYF. The chain has TRBV4-1 and TRBJ1-3; TRBD1 matches 8 bases. The J segment lost 13 bases and the V segment lost 6 bases, leaving 17 bases of the junction unmatched. The CDR3 totals 15 residues. Per germline, CDR1 MGHRA and CDR2 YSYEKL.

Comment on this clonotype: Lacking the conserved final phenylalanine or tryptophan, this CDR3 likely reflects a read error. The rearrangement uses TRBV4-3 and TRBJ2-7, with D maybe TRBD1 (6 bases). Germline lookup yields CDR1 LGHNA and CDR2 YSLEER. The length of the CDR3 is 14 residues. The CDR3 DNA reads TGCGCCACCAGCCCAAATACAGGGCCCTACGAGCAGTACTAC. It yields the protein CATSPNTGPYEQYY.